This note documents a single T cell receptor beta chain sequence. The data were taken from a study of cytomegalovirus exposure and HLA in healthy donors. The CDR3 length is 16 residues. The ends lost 4 bases at V and 5 bases at J; junction bases unmatched: 11. Per the germline V gene, CDR1 is MNHEY and CDR2 is SMNVEV (reference sequence). In the PCR, 60 Vbeta and 13 Jbeta primers were used. The data were produced by immunoSEQ multiplex PCR, yet TCRdb's version contains in-frame clones alone and is incomplete. The repertoire table contains over 100,000 clones. This sequence was found in a young man in good health and CMV-seronegative. The chain links TRBV27 to TRBJ2-3; 8 bases map to TRBD2. Material for sequencing was PBMCs. The CDR3 loop is CASSYLMERERDTQYF. The CDR3 DNA sequence: TGTGCCAGCAGTTACCTCATGGAGCGGGAGCGAGATACGCAGTATTTT.